A selection of T cell receptor beta chains follows, all from one sample in a study of T-cell memory formation after mild COVID-19. One entry per CDR3 protein results from TCRdb running MiXCR on the 5' RACE reads. The data hold around 260,000 distinct CDR3 sequences, with around 16% observed a single time. Sequences were obtained from PBMCs or a T cell subset sorted from them (not recorded which). These receptor sequences come from a man between 18 and 35 years old who had mild COVID-19 (a few samples of this study predate the infection). Cell type and time point are not known. Each CDR3 is given with its conserved first and last residue. The D gene is left open where the match is weak. Clone size is given for some rows only: seen once, a few or many times, or a class if the clone is expanded.

V gene	D gene	clone size	J gene	CDR3 length	CDR3 DNA	CDR3 protein
TRBV6-5	.	.	TRBJ1-1	16	TGTGCCAGCAGTTACTCGCCGGTAGGGTTGAACACTGAAGCTTTCTTT	CASSYSPVGLNTEAFF
TRBV6-5	TRBD1	few	TRBJ1-3	18	TGTGCCAGCAGTTACTCCCCAGGACAGGGTCACTCTGGAAACACCATATATTTT	CASSYSPGQGHSGNTIYF
TRBV29-1	.	few	TRBJ2-7	12	TGCAGCGTTGGATATGCCAACTACGAGCAGTACTTC	CSVGYANYEQYF
TRBV7-9	.	.	TRBJ1-1	13	TGTGCCAGCAGCCAACTTGGTAGCACTGAAGCTTTCTTT	CASSQLGSTEAFF
TRBV3-1	TRBD2	few	TRBJ2-1	16	TGTGCCAGCAGCCAAGCGGGGGCGGGGGGGTTCTATGAGCAGTTCTTC	CASSQAGAGGFYEQFF
TRBV25-1	TRBD1	few	TRBJ1-6	14	TGTGCCAGCAGTGCAGGACAGGGAGGATCACCCCTCCACTTT	CASSAGQGGSPLHF
TRBV9	.	many	TRBJ2-3	14	TGTGCCAGCAGCGGTGGGCTCCTCACAGATACGCAGTATTTT	CASSGGLLTDTQYF
TRBV4-1	.	many	TRBJ2-2	13	TGCGCCAGCAGCCAGGCCTACACCGGGGAGCTGTTTTTT	CASSQAYTGELFF
TRBV29-1	.	few	TRBJ2-5	16	TGCAGCGTTGATCGTTACGGGGCAGGAGAACAAGAGACCCAGTACTTC	CSVDRYGAGEQETQYF
TRBV7-8	.	few	TRBJ1-2	16	TGTGCCAGCAGCTTAGCAAATCTGGCAGGGGTGCAAGGCTACACCTTC	CASSLANLAGVQGYTF
TRBV18	TRBD2	.	TRBJ2-2	16	TGTGCCAGCTCACCATTGGGGACTAGTCGGACCGGGGAGCTGTTTTTT	CASSPLGTSRTGELFF
TRBV5-1	.	few	TRBJ1-6	12	TGCGCCAGCAGCTTGGGGACTGGACCCCTCCACTTT	CASSLGTGPLHF
TRBV18	.	.	TRBJ1-6	13	TGTGCCAGCTCACCACTGGACAGCTCACCCCTCCACTTT	CASSPLDSSPLHF
TRBV4-1	TRBD1	few	TRBJ2-7	17	TGCGCCAGCAGCCACACGACCATCGACAGGGGGGAACACGAGCAGTACTTC	CASSHTTIDRGEHEQYF
TRBV5-1	.	many	TRBJ1-4	14	TGCGCCAGCAGCTCGGACATAACTAATGAAAAACTGTTTTTT	CASSSDITNEKLFF
TRBV5-1	.	few	TRBJ1-6	15	TGCGCCAGCAGCTCCCTTGACACAACCACTTCACCCCTCCACTTT	CASSSLDTTTSPLHF
TRBV29-1	TRBD2	.	TRBJ2-5	13	TGCAGCGTTGACGGGGGGGGGCAAGAGACCCAGTACTTC	CSVDGGGQETQYF
TRBV15	.	.	TRBJ1-4	14	TGTGCCACCAGTTACAGGGCTTGGGAGGAAAAACTGTTTTTT	CATSYRAWEEKLFF
TRBV27	TRBD1	.	TRBJ1-1	15	TGTGCCAGCAGTTTAACCGGGACAGGTTTTACTGAAGCTTTCTTT	CASSLTGTGFTEAFF
TRBV20-1	.	many	TRBJ2-4	13	TGCAGTGCTAGAGGGGCAGGGACGAACATTCAGTACTTC	CSARGAGTNIQYF
TRBV12-3/TRBV12-4	.	.	TRBJ2-2	13	TGTGCCAGCAGTTTACCGAGTACCGGGGAGCTGTTTTTT	CASSLPSTGELFF
TRBV4-1	.	.	TRBJ2-1	17	TGCGCCAGCAGCCAGGGACGAAGGGATATTAGTTCCAATGAGCAGTTCTTC	CASSQGRRDISSNEQFF
TRBV5-1	.	.	TRBJ1-2	15	TGCGCCAGCAGCTTGGAACCCCGGACAGCCGATGGCTACACCTTC	CASSLEPRTADGYTF
TRBV6-5	TRBD2	.	TRBJ2-2	18	TGTGCCAGCAGTCCCGGGGGGGCTGTAAACGCGAACACCGGGGAGCTGTTTTTT	CASSPGGAVNANTGELFF
TRBV16	.	.	TRBJ2-4	16	TGTGCCAGCAGCCAAGTACTCAGCCTAGCCAAAAACATTCAGTACTTC	CASSQVLSLAKNIQYF
TRBV11-2	.	many	TRBJ2-3	10	TGTGCCAGCAGCTCCTATACGCAGTATTTT	CASSSYTQYF
TRBV4-3	.	.	TRBJ1-3	13	TGCGCCAGCAGCCTACAGGCGGGAAACACCATATATTTT	CASSLQAGNTIYF
TRBV20-1	.	few	TRBJ2-4	14	TGCAGTGCCGCCCTGGCCGGAGCCAAAAACATTCAGTACTTC	CSAALAGAKNIQYF
TRBV18	.	.	TRBJ2-1	12	TGTGCCAGCTCACCAACAGGGCCTGAGCAGTTCTTC	CASSPTGPEQFF
TRBV19	TRBD1	.	TRBJ1-5	14	TGTGCCAGTTCGACAGGGGGCTTAGACCAGCCCCAGCATTTT	CASSTGGLDQPQHF
TRBV4-1	.	few	TRBJ2-5	14	TGCGCCAGCAGCCAACTAGGCCTGTCGGAGACCCAGTACTTC	CASSQLGLSETQYF
TRBV6-2/TRBV6-3	.	few	TRBJ2-5	14	TGTGCCAGCAGTCGCTCTACGCTCGGAGAGACCCAGTACTTC	CASSRSTLGETQYF
TRBV7-9	.	few	TRBJ1-4	15	TGTGCCAGCAGCCCCCCATACAGGGTGGATGAAAAACTGTTTTTT	CASSPPYRVDEKLFF
TRBV5-1	.	.	TRBJ1-1	15	TGCGCCAGCAGCTTACAGGGTACTAGGGGCACTGAAGCTTTCTTT	CASSLQGTRGTEAFF
TRBV10-2	.	few	TRBJ1-1	15	TGCGCCAGCACTCTCGCAGAAGGGGTCGACACTGAAGCTTTCTTT	CASTLAEGVDTEAFF
TRBV28	.	.	TRBJ1-5	16	TGTGCCAGCAGTTCAATAGACAGGAGGAATAATCAGCCCCAGCATTTT	CASSSIDRRNNQPQHF
TRBV12-3/TRBV12-4	.	.	TRBJ1-1	14	TGTGCCAGCAGTTTTAGGAACTCTCGCCCTGAAGCTTTCTTT	CASSFRNSRPEAFF
TRBV20-1	.	.	TRBJ1-1	15	TGCAGTGCTAGAGAAGGGGGACGGATGAACACTGAAGCTTTCTTT	CSAREGGRMNTEAFF
TRBV7-2	.	few	TRBJ1-5	17	TGTGCCAGCAGCTTAGGGTTCCGGGACTTCGGCAATCAGCCCCAGCATTTT	CASSLGFRDFGNQPQHF
TRBV5-1	.	.	TRBJ2-4	15	TGCGCCAGCAGCTTGGACGGGGGAGCCAAAAACATTCAGTACTTC	CASSLDGGAKNIQYF
TRBV7-9	.	.	TRBJ2-1	14	TGTGCCAGCAGCTTACCCAGGGCGATGAATGAGCAGTTCTTC	CASSLPRAMNEQFF
TRBV20-1	.	.	TRBJ1-1	14	TGCAGTGCTAGAGATCTACGACTGCTAGCAGAAGCTTTCTTT	CSARDLRLLAEAFF
TRBV7-9	.	few	TRBJ2-5	14	TGTGCCAGCAGCTTATTCGGGGACGGGGAGACCCAGTACTTC	CASSLFGDGETQYF
TRBV19	.	few	TRBJ2-1	15	TGTGCCAGTAGTATACTAGGATCCCCCTACAATGAGCAGTTCTTC	CASSILGSPYNEQFF
TRBV20-1	.	few	TRBJ1-2	19	TGCAGTGCTAGGAGGGCCTGGCGGGGAGAGAGGAAAGGATTCTATGGCTACACCTTC	CSARRAWRGERKGFYGYTF
TRBV5-4	.	.	TRBJ2-2	15	TGTGCCAGCAGTGTCCTAGCATCGAACACCGGGGAGCTGTTTTTT	CASSVLASNTGELFF